This T cell receptor (beta chain) was recorded in a study of CD8 T cells in ankylosing spondylitis. Findings of the study overall: In ankylosing spondylitis blood, a motif of roughly 8 highly homologous TCR beta variants appeared characteristic.

The CDR3 sequence is 14 residues long. V was trimmed by 5 bases and J by 2 bases, leaving 14 bases between them. Looked up from germline, CDR1 is SQVTM and CDR2 is ANQGSEA. In its sample, this clonotype was seen a few times. Antigen specificity is unknown. The authors made TCR beta libraries by quantitative 5'-RACE with molecular barcodes. TCRdb used MiXCR to reprocess the 5' RACE reads, holding one entry per CDR3 protein. The repertoire includes around 770,000 distinct CDR3 sequences, roughly 19% of them detected once, and about a fifth sits in the top ten. The TCR originated in a male donor with ankylosing spondylitis. The gene calls are TRBV29-1 and TRBJ2-3, with D possibly being TRBD2 (6 bases). Sequencing was done on a sample of blood, either unsorted or a sorted T cell fraction (not recorded which). In nucleotides, the CDR3 is TGCAGCGTTTACGGGGGACCGAACACAGATACGCAGTATTTT. Translating it yields CSVYGGPNTDTQYF.